The present entry profiles one T cell receptor (beta chain) with its context. The germline V gene encodes CDR1 KGHSH and CDR2 LQKENI. This CDR3 is built from 14 residues. V shed 1 base and J shed 6 bases, with 9 bases lying between them. This sample was included in a study of OX40 agonist ivuxolimab in advanced cancers. Whole-study context: Age averaged around 60 years (range roughly 23 to 90), and 82.7% were male.

The data were produced by immunoSEQ multiplex PCR, yet TCRdb's version contains in-frame clones alone and is incomplete. The repertoire holds about 73,000 clones, with roughly 90% as singletons. The chain uses TRBV18 and TRBJ1-4, with D perhaps TRBD1 (6 bases). The sequencing used CD4+ or CD8+ T cells sorted from blood, collected in a trial of the OX40 agonist ivuxolimab. The TCR comes from an adult with an advanced solid tumor such as melanoma, head and neck, liver or kidney cancer. This CDR3 is CASSPRGGDEKLFF. For the CDR3, the DNA is TGTGCCAGCTCACCACGAGGGGGTGATGAAAAACTGTTTTTT.